This entry concerns a single T cell receptor beta chain. What it binds is unknown. CDR1 and CDR2 from the germline V gene are SGHTA and FQGNSA. The CDR3 is made up of 15 amino acids. Trimming cost V 3 bases and J 5 bases, with 16 bases left between them. This sample was taken from a study of cytomegalovirus exposure and HLA in healthy donors. Study-wide findings and caveats: Three CMV-associated chains were confirmed in vitro to be specific for CMV antigens. A prior analysis recorded that most TCR beta V segments were productive about 87% or about 30% of the time.

PCR involved 60 Vbeta and 13 Jbeta primers. TCRdb's copy holds only in-frame clones and misses some; the assay was immunoSEQ multiplex PCR. The sample has 160,000 or so clones, roughly 76% seen once. Unrecorded immune exposure was likely among donors, who were nominally healthy when sampled. This sequence originates from a woman aged 18-35 years in good health and CMV-seropositive. Sequenced sample: PBMCs. The chain employs TRBV7-2 and TRBJ2-5, with D tentatively TRBD2 (6 bases). CDR3 protein: CASSLRDFQDETQYF. The CDR3 DNA is TGTGCCAGCAGCTTGAGGGACTTCCAGGACGAGACCCAGTACTTC.